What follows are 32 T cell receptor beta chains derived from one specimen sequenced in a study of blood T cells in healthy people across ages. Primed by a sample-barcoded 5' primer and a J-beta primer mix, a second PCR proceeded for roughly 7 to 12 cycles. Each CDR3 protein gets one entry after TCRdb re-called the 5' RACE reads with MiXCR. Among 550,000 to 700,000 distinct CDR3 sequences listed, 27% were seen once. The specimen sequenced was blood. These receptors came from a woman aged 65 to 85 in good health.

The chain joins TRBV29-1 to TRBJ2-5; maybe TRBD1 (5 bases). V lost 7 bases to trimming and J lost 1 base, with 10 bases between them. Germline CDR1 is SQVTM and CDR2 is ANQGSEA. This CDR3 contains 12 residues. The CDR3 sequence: CSATEPQETQYF. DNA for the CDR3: TGCAGCGCGACAGAACCCCAAGAGACCCAGTACTTC.

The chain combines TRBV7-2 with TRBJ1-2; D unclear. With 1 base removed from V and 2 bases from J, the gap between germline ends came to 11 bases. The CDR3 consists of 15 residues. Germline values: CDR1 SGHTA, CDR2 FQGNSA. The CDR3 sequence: CASSLVRDTNYGYTF. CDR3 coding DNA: TGTGCCAGCAGCTTAGTGAGAGATACCAACTATGGCTACACCTTC.

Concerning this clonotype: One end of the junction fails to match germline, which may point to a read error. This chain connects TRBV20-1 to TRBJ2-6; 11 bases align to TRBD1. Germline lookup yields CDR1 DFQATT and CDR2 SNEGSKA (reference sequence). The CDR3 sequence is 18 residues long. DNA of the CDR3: TGCAGGGCTAGAGAGGTGGGACAGGGGGTTGTTGGGGCCAACGTCCTGACTTTC. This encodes CRAREVGQGVVGANVLTF.

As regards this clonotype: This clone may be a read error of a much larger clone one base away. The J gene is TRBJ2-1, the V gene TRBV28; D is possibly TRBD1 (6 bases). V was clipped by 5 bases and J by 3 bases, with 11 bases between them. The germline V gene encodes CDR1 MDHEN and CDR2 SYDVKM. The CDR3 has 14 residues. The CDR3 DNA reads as TGTGCCAGCAGTCCCAGCAGGGGCTACAATGAGCAGTTCTTC. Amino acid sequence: CASSPSRGYNEQFF.

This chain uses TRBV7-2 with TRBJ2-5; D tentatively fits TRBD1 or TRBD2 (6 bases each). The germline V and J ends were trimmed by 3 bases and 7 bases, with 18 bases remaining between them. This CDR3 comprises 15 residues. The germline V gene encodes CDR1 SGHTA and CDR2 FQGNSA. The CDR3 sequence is CASSFSGAGVVTQYF. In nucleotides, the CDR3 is TGTGCCAGCAGCTTCTCGGGGGCCGGGGTTGTGACCCAGTACTTC.

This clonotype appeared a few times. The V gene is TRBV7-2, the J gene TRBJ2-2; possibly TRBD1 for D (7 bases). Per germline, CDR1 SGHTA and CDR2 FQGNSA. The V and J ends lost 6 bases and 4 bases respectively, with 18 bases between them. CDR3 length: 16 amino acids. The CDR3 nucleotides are TGTGCCAGCAGTCGTACCCGACAGGGAGGCACCGGGGAGCTGTTTTTT. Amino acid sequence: CASSRTRQGGTGELFF.

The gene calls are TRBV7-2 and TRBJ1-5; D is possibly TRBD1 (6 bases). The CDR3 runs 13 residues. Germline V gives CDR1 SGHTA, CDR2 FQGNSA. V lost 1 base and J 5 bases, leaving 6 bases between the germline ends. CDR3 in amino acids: CASSLEGDQPQHF. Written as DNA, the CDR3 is TGTGCCAGCAGCTTAGAGGGGGATCAGCCCCAGCATTTT.

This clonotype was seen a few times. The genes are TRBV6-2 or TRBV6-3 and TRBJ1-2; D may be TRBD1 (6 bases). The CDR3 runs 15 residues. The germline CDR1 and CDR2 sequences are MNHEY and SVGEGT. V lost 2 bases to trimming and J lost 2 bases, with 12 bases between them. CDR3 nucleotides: TGTGCCAGCAGTTACGCCGGGGGCTCCAACTATGGCTACACCTTC. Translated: CASSYAGGSNYGYTF.

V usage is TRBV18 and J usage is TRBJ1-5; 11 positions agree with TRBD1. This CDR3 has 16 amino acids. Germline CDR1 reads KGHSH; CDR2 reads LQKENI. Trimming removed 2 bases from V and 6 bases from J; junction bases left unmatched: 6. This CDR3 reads CASSPSRTGGSQPQHF. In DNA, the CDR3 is TGTGCCAGCTCACCATCAAGGACAGGGGGCAGTCAGCCCCAGCATTTT.

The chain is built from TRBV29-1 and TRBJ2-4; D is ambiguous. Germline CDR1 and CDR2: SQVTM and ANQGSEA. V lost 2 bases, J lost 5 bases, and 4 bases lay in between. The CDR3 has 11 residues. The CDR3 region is CSVESENIQYF. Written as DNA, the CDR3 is TGCAGCGTTGAATCGGAAAACATTCAGTACTTC.

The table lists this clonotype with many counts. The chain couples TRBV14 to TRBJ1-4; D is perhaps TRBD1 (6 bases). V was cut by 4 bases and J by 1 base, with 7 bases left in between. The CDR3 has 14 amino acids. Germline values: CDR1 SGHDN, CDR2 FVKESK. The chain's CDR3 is CASSRGGTNEKLFF. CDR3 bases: TGTGCCAGCAGCCGAGGGGGAACTAATGAAAAACTGTTTTTT.

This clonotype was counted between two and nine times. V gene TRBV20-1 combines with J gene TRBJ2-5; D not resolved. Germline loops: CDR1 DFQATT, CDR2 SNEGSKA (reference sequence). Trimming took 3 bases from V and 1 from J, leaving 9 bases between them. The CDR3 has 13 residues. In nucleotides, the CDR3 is TGCAGTGCTAGTCGAACGCTCCAAGAGACCCAGTACTTC. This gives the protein CSASRTLQETQYF.

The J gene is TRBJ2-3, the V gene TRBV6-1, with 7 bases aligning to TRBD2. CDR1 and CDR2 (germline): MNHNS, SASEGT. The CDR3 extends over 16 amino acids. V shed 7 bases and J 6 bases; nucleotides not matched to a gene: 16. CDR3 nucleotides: TGTGCCAGCAAGATGCACCGGGGACTAAAGGAGGATACGCAGTATTTT. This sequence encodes CASKMHRGLKEDTQYF.

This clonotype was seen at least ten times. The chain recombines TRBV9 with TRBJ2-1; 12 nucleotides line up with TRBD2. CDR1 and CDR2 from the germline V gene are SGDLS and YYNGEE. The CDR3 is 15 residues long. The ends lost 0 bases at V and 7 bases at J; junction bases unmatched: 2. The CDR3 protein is CASSVGTSGANEQFF. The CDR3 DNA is TGTGCCAGCAGCGTAGGGACTAGCGGGGCAAATGAGCAGTTCTTC.

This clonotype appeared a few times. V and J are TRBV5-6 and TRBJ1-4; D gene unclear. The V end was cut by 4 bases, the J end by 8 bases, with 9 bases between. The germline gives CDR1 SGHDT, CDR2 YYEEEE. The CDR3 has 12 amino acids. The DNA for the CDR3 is TGTGCCAGCAGCCTCGGAGCGGAAAAACTGTTTTTT. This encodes CASSLGAEKLFF.

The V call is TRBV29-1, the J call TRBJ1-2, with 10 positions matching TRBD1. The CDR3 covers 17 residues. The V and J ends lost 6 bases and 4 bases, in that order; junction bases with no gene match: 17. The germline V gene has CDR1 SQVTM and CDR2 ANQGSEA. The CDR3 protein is CSVTFRDRGIIGYGYTF. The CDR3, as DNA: TGCAGCGTGACATTCCGGGACAGGGGAATTATTGGCTATGGCTACACCTTC.

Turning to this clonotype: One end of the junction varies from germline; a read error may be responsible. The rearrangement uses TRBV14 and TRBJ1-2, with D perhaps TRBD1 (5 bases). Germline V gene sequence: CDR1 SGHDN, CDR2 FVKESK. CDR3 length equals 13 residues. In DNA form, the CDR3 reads TGTGCCAGTAGCCGGGGGACCGCTCTAGGCTACACCTTC. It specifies CASSRGTALGYTF. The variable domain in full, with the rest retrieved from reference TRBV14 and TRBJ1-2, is EAGVTQFPSHSVIEKGQTVTLRCDPISGHDNLYWYRRVMGKEIKFLLHFVKESKQDESGMPNNRFLAERTGGTYSTLKVQPAELEDSGVYFCASSRGTALGYTFGSGTRLTVV.

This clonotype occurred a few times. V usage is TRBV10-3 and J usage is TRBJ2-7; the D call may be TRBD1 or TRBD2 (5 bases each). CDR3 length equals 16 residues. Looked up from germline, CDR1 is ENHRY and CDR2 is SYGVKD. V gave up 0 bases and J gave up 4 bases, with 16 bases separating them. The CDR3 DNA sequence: TGTGCCATCAGTGAGTCGAGTCAGGGCGGACTTTACGAGCAGTACTTC. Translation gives CAISESSQGGLYEQYF.

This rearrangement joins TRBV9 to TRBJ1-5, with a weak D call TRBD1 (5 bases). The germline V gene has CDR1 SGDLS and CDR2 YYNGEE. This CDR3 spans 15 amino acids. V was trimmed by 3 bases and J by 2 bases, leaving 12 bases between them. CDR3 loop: CASSADSLGNQPQHF. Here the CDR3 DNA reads TGTGCCAGCAGCGCCGACAGTTTGGGCAATCAGCCCCAGCATTTT.

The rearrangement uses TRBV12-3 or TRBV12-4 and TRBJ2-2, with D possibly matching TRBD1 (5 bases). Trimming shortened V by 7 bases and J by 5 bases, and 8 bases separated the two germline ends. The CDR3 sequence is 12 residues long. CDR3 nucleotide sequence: TGTGCCAGCAAACAGGATACCGGGGAGCTGTTTTTT. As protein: CASKQDTGELFF.

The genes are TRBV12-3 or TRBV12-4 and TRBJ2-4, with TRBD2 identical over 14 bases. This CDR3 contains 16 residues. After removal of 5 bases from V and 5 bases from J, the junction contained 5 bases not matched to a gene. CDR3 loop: CASSLGLAGGQNIQYF. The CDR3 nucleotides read TGTGCCAGCAGTCTCGGACTAGCGGGGGGCCAAAACATTCAGTACTTC.

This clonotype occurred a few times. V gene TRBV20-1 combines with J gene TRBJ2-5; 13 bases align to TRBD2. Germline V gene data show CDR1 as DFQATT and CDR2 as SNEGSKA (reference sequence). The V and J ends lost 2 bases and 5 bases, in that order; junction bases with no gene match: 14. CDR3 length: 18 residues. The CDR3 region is CSARSLAGGDRHEETQYF. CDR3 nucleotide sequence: TGCAGTGCTAGATCACTAGCGGGGGGGGATAGGCACGAGGAGACCCAGTACTTC.

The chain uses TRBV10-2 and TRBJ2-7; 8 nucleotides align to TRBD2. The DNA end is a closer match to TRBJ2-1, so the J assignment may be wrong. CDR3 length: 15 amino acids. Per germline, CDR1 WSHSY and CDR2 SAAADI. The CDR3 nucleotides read TGCGCCAGCAGTGAAGGTAGCGGGGTTAGGGATGAGCAGTTCTTC. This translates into CASSEGSGVRDEQFF.

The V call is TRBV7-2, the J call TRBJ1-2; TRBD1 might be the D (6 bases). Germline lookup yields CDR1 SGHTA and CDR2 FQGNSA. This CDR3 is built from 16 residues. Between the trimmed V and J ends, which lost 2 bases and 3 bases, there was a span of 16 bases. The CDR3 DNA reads TGTGCCAGCAGCTTATCAGGGGCAGGGAGACACTATGGCTACACCTTC. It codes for CASSLSGAGRHYGYTF. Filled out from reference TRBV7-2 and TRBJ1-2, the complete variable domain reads GAGVSQSPSNKVTEKGKDVELRCDPISGHTALYWYRQSLGQGLEFLIYFQGNSAPDKSGLPSDRFSAERTGGSVSTLTIQRTQQEDSAVYLCASSLSGAGRHYGYTFGSGTRLTVV.

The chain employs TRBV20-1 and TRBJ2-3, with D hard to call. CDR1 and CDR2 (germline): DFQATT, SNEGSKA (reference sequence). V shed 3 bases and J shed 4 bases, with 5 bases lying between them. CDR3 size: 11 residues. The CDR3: CSARFPDTQYF. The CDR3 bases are TGCAGTGCTAGGTTTCCAGATACGCAGTATTTT.

CDR3 nucleotides: TGCAGCGTTGGGGGCCTACGTAAGGGGGGGCCCTCCTACGAGCAGTACTTC. Translating it yields CSVGGLRKGGPSYEQYF. The chain employs TRBV29-1 and TRBJ2-7; perhaps TRBD2 as D (7 bases). Germline V CDR1 and CDR2: SQVTM, ANQGSEA. The CDR3 totals 17 residues. Trimming shortened V by 4 bases and J by 0 bases, and 22 bases separated the two germline ends.

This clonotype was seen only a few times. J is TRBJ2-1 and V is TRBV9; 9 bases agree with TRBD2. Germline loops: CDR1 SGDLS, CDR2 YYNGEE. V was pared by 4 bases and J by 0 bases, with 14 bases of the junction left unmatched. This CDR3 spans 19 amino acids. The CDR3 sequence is CASSISGGSSLSSYNEQFF. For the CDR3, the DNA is TGTGCCAGCAGCATCAGCGGGGGGTCTTCCCTTAGCTCCTACAATGAGCAGTTCTTC.

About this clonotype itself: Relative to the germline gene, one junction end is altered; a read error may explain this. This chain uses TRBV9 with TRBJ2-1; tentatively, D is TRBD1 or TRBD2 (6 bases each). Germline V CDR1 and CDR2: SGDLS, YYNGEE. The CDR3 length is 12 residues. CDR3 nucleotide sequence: TGTGCCAGCAGCGTAGCTGGGGGGCCCGAGTACTTC. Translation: CASSVAGGPEYF.

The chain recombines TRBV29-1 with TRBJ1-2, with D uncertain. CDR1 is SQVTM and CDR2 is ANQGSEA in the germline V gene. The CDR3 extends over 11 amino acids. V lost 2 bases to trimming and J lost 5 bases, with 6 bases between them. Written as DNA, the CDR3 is TGCAGCGTTGAAAGAGGATATGGCTACACCTTC. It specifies CSVERGYGYTF.

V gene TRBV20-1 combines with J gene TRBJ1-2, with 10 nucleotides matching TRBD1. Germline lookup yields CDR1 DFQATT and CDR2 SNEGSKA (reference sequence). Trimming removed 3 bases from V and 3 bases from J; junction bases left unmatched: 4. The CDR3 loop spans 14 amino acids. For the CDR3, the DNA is TGCAGTGCTAGTATCGGACAGGGGGACTATGGCTACACCTTC. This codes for CSASIGQGDYGYTF.

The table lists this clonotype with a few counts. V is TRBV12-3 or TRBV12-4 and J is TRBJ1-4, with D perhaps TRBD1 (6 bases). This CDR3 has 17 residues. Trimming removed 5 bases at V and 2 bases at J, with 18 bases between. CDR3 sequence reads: CASSRYSGTNTNEKLFF. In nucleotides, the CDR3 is TGTGCCAGCAGTCGATATTCCGGGACAAATACTAATGAAAAACTGTTTTTT.

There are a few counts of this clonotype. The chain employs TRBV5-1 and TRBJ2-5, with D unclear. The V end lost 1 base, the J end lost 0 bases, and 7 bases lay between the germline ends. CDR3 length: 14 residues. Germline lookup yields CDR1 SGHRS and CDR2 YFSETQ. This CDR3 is CASSLFSNQETQYF. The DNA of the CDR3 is TGCGCCAGCAGCTTGTTTAGTAACCAAGAGACCCAGTACTTC.